This T cell receptor beta chain was sequenced in a study of T and B cells in COVID-19 patients. About the study: COVID-19 patients gave peripheral blood either during active infection or after recovery. The recovered patients had mostly mild to moderate COVID-19 with outpatient management. Median age was about 35 years in the recovered cohort and around 62 years in the active-infection cohort.

TRB rearrangements were amplified by multiplex PCR with BIOMED2 TRB-A/B primers. TCRdb processed the multiplex PCR reads anew with MiXCR; each CDR3 protein has one entry. The repertoire holds around 8,700 distinct CDR3 sequences, approximately 35% seen once, with 53% in the top ten. From blood, about 230-500 ng of genomic DNA served as TRB template. The CDR3 runs 14 residues. Trimming removed 7 bases from V and 4 bases from J, with 16 bases in between. CDR1 and CDR2 (germline): MNHEY, SVGEGT. This sequence originates from a human donor with active COVID-19. Sequenced sample: blood. The chain carries TRBV6-2 or TRBV6-3 and TRBJ1-2, with a tentative D call TRBD1 (5 bases). CDR3 coding DNA: TGTGCCAGCAAGGCCTCACAGGCGGGCTATGGCTACACCTTC. This codes for CASKASQAGYGYTF.